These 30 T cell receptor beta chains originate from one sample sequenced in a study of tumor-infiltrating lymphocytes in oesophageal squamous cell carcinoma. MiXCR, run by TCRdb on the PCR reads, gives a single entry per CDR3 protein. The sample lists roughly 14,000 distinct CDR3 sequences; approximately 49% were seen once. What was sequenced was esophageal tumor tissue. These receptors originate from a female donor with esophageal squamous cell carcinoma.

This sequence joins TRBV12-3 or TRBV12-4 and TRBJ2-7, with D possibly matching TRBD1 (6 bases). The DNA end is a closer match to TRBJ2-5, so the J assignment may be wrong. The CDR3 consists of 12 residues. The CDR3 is CASSTQGETQYF. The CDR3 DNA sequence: TGTGCCAGCAGCACACAGGGAGAGACCCAGTACTTC.

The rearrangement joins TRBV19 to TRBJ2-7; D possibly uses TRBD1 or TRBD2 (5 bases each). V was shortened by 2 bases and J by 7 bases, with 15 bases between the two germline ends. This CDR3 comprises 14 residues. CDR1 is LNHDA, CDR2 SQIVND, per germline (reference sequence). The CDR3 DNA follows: TGTGCCAGTAGTATAAGTGGGACGAACAATGAGCAGTACTTC. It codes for CASSISGTNNEQYF. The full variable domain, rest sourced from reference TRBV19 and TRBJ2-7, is DGGITQSPKYLFRKEGQNVTLSCEQNLNHDAMYWYRQDPGQGLRLIYYSQIVNDFQKGDIAEGYSVSREKKESFPLTVTSAQKNPTAFYLCASSISGTNNEQYFGPGTRLTVT.

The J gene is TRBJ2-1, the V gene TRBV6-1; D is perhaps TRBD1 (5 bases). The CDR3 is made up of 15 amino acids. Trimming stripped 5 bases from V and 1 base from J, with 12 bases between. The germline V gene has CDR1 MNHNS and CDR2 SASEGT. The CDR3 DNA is TGTGCCAGCAGTTATGGCCCAGGGTCCTACAATGAGCAGTTCTTC. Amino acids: CASSYGPGSYNEQFF.

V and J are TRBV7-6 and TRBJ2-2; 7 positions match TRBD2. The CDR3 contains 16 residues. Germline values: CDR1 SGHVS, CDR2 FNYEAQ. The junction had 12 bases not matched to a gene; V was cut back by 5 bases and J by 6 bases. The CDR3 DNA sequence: TGTGCCAGCAGCAACATCGGCGGGAGTGGGGCCGGGGAGCTGTTTTTT. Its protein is CASSNIGGSGAGELFF.

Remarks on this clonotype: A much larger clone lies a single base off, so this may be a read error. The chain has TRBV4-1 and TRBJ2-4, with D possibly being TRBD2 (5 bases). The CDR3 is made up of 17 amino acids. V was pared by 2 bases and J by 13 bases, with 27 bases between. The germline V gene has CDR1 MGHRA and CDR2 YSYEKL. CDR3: CASSQIPGISIGNEQYF. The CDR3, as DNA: TGCGCCAGCAGCCAAATACCCGGGATTAGTATTGGCAATGAGCAGTACTTC.

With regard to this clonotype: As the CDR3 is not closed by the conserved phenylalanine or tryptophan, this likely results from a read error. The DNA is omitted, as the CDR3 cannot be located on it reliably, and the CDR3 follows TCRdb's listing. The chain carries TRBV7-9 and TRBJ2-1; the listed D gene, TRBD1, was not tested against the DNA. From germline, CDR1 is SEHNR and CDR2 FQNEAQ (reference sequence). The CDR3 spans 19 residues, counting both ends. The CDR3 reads CASSFQGTGNSNSPLHFGN.

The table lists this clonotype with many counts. The CDR3 DNA follows: TGTGCCAGCAGTTTATCAGGTGGGCTCGAGCAGTACTTC. This codes for CASSLSGGLEQYF. The J gene is TRBJ2-7, the V gene TRBV27; D gene uncertain. The CDR3 is 13 amino acids. V lost 0 bases to trimming and J lost 6 bases, with 9 bases between them. Germline assignment: CDR1 MNHEY and CDR2 SMNVEV (reference sequence).

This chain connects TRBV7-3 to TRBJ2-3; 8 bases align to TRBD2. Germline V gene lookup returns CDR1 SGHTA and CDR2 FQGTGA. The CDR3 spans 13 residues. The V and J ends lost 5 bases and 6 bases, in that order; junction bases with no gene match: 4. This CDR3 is CASSGTRVDTQYF. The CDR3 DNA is TGTGCCAGCAGCGGGACTAGGGTGGATACGCAGTATTTT.

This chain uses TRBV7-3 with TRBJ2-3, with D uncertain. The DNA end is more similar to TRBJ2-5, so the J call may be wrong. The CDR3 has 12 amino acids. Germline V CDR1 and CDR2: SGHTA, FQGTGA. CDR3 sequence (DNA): TGTGCCAGCAGCTTAAACGGAGAGACCCAGTACTTC. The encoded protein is CASSLNGETQYF.

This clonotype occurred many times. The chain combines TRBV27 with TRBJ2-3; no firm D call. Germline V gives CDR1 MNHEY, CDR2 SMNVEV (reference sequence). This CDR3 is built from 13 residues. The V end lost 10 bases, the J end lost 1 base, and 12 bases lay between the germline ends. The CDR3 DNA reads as TGTGCCATCGCTCATGGCGGCACAGATACGCAGTATTTT. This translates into CAIAHGGTDTQYF.

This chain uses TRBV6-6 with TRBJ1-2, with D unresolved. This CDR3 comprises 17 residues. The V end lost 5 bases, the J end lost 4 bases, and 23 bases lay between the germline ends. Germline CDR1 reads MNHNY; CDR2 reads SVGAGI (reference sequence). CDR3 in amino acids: CASSPPAILVSFYGYTF. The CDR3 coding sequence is TGTGCCAGCAGTCCCCCGGCCATTCTTGTATCCTTCTATGGCTACACCTTC.

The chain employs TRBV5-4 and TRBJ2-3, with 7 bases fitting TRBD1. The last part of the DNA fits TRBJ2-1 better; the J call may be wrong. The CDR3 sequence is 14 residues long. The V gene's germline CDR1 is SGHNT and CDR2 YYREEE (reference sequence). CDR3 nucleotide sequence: TGTGCCAGCAGCTTTCGAGGGGGCCGGAGTGAGCAGTTCTTC. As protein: CASSFRGGRSEQFF.

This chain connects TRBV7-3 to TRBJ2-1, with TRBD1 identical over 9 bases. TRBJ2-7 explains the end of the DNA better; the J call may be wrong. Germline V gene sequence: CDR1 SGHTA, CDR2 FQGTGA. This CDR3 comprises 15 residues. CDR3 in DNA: TGTGCCAGCAGCTCCGGGACAGGGATCCCCTACGAGCAGTACTTC. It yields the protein CASSSGTGIPYEQYF.

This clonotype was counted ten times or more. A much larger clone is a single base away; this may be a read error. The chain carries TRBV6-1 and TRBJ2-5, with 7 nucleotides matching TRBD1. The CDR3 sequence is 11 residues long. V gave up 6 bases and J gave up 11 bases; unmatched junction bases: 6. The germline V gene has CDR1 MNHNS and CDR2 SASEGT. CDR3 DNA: TGTGCCAGCAGGACCACAGGGGAGCAGTACTTC. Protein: CASRTTGEQYF.

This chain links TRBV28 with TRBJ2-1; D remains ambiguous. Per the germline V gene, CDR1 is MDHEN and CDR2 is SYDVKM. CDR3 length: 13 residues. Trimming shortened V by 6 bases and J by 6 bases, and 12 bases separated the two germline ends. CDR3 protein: CASRVGSVNEQFF. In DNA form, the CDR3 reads TGTGCCAGCAGAGTAGGTAGTGTCAATGAGCAGTTCTTC.

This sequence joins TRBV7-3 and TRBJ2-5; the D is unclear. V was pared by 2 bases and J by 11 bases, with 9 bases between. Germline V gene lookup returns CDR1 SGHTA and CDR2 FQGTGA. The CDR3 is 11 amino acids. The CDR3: CASSLGNEQYF. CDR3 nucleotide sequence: TGTGCCAGCAGCTTAGGCAATGAGCAGTACTTC.

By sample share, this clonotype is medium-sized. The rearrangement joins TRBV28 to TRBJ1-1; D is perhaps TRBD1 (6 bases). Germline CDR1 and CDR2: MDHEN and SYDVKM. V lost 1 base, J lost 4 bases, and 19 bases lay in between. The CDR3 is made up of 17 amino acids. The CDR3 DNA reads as TGTGCCAGCAGTTTATTCCCCCAGGGGTCGGGGAGCACTGAAGCTTTCTTT. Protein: CASSLFPQGSGSTEAFF.

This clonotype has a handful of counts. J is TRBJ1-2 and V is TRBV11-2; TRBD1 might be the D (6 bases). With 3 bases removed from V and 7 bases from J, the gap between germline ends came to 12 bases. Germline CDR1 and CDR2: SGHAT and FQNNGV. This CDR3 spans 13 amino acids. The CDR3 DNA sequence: TGTGCCAGCAGCTTCGAACAGGGAGGTGGCTACACCTTC. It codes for CASSFEQGGGYTF.

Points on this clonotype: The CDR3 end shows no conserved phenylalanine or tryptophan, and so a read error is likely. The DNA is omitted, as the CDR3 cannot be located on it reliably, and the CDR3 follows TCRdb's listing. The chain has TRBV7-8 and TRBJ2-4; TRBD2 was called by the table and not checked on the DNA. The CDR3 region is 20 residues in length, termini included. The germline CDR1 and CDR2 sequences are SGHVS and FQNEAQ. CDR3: CASSLLLAGGESVLEQYFGN.

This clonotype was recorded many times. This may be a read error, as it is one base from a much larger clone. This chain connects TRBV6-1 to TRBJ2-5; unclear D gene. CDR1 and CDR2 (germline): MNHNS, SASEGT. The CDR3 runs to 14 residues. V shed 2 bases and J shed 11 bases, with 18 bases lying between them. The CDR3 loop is CASSEPWRKNEQYF. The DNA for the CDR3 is TGTGCCAGCAGTGAACCCTGGCGTAAGAATGAGCAGTACTTC.

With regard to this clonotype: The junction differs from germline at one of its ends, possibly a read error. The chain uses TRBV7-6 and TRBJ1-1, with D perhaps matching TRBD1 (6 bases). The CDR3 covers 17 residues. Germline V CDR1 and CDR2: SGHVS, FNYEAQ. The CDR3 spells CASSLADRDKANTEAFF. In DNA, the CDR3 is TGTGCTAGCAGCTTAGCGGATCGGGACAAGGCGAACACTGAAGCTTTCTTT.

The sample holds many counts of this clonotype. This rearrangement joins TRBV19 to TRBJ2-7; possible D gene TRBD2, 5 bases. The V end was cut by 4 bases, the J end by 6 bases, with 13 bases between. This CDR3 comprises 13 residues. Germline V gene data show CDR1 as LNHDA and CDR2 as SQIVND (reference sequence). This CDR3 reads CASSNSGSREQYF. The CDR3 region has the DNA TGTGCCAGTAGTAACAGCGGTTCGCGCGAGCAGTACTTC.

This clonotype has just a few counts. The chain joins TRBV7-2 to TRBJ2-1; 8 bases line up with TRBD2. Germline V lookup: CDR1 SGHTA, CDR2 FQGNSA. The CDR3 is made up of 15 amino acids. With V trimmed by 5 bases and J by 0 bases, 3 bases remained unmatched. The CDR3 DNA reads TGTGCCAGCAGCCGGAGCGGGAGCTCCTACAATGAGCAGTTCTTC. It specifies CASSRSGSSYNEQFF. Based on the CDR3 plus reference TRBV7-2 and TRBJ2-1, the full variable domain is GAGVSQSPSNKVTEKGKDVELRCDPISGHTALYWYRQSLGQGLEFLIYFQGNSAPDKSGLPSDRFSAERTGGSVSTLTIQRTQQEDSAVYLCASSRSGSSYNEQFFGPGTRLTVL.

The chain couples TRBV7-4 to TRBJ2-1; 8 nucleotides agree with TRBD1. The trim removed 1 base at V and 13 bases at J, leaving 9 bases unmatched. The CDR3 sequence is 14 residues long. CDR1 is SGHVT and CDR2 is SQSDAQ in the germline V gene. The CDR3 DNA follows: TGTGCCAGCAGCTTAGGGACAGGGTATGGGACCCAGTTCTTC. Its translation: CASSLGTGYGTQFF.

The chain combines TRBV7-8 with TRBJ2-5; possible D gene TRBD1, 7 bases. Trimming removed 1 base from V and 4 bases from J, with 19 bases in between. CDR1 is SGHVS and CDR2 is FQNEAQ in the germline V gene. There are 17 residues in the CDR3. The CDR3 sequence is CASSLGAGGRYGETQYF. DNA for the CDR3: TGTGCCAGCAGCTTAGGGGCAGGGGGGAGATATGGAGAGACCCAGTACTTC.

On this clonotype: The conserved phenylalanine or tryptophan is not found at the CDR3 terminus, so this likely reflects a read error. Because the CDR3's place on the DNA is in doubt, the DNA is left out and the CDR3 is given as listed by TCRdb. The CDR3 region is CASSLRALETYNEQFFGP. V is TRBV7-8 and J is TRBJ2-3; the D segment call TRBD1 is taken from the table without a DNA check. Per germline, CDR1 SGHVS and CDR2 FQNEAQ. The CDR3 region is 18 residues in length, termini included.

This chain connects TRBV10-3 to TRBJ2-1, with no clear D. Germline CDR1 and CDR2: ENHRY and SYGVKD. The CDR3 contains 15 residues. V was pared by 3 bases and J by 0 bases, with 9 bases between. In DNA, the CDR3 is TGTGCCATCAGTGACCTCGCGAGCTCCTACAATGAGCAGTTCTTC. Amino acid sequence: CAISDLASSYNEQFF.

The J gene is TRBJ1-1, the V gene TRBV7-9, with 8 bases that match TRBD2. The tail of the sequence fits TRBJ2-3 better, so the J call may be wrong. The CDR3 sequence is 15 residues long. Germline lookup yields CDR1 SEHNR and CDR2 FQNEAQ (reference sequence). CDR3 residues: CASSQAGEGTDTQYF. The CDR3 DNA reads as TGTGCCAGCAGCCAAGCGGGAGAAGGGACAGATACGCAGTATTTT.

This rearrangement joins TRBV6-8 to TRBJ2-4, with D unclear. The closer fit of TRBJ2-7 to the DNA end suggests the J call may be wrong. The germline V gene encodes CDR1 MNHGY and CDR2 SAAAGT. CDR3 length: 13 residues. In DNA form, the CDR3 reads TGTGCCAGCAGTTACAGGGCCAACTACGAGCAGTACTTC. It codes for CASSYRANYEQYF.

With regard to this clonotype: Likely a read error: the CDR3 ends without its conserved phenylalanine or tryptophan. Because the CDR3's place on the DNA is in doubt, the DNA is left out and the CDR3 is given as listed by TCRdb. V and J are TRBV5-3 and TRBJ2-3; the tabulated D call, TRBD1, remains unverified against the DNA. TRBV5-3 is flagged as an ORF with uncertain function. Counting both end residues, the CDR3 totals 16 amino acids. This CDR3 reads CASTLDREVHGYTFGS.